This TCR beta chain comes out of a study of early T cells in non-severe SARS-CoV-2 infection. This clonotype was seen many times. Germline V gene sequence: CDR1 MNHEY, CDR2 SVGAGI. V lost 6 bases, J lost 9 bases, and 9 bases lay in between. This CDR3 contains 11 residues. Individual cDNA molecules carried attached unique molecular identifiers. From the 5' RACE reads, TCRdb called clonotypes with MiXCR, one entry per CDR3 protein. The sample records 45,000 or so distinct CDR3 sequences, approximately 10% being singletons. The material sequenced was whole blood. V usage is TRBV6-5 and J usage is TRBJ2-1; D remains ambiguous. The source is an adult who was a healthcare worker with PCR-confirmed SARS-CoV-2 infection or an uninfected control (not recorded which). The CDR3 sequence: CASSPGGEQFF. The DNA for the CDR3 is TGTGCCAGCAGCCCAGGTGGTGAGCAGTTCTTC.